This TCR beta chain was identified during a study of T-cell reconstitution after alpha-beta-depleted transplantation in children. During its preparation, the TCRbeta library received unique molecular identifiers. TCRdb ran MiXCR on the PCR reads and lists one entry per CDR3 protein. The data show more than 550,000 distinct CDR3 sequences, with roughly a tenth seen just once and roughly 3.9% held by the top ten. The ends were cut back, 0 bases at V and 1 base at J, with 10 bases in the middle. This CDR3 has 15 amino acids. CDR1 is SGDLS and CDR2 is YYNGEE in the germline V gene. This clonotype occurred a few times.

The material was PBMCs from the stem cell graft donor, obtained from the stem cell graft. The TCR was taken from a human donor who donated a stem cell graft to a child with acute myeloid leukemia. V and J are TRBV9 and TRBJ1-1, with D hard to call. The CDR3 coding sequence is TGTGCCAGCAGCGTAGTGGGCCAACAGAACACTGAAGCTTTCTTT. Translating gives CASSVVGQQNTEAFF.